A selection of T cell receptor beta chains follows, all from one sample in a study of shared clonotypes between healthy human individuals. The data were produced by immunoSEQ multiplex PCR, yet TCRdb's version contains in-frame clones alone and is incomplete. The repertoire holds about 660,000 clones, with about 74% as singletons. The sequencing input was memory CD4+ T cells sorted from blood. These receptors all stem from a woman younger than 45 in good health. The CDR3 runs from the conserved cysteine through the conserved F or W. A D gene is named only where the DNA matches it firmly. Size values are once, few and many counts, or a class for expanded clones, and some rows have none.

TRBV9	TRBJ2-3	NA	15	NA	TGTGCCAGCAGCGTAGTGGGGGTTAGCACAGATACGCAGTATTTT	CASSVVGVSTDTQYF
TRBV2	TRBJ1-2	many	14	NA	TGTGCCAGCAGTGAACGGGGATCTAACTATGGCTACACCTTC	CASSERGSNYGYTF
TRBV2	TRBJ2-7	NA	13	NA	TGTGCCAGCAAGGGGGACGGTACCTACGAGCAGTACTTC	CASKGDGTYEQYF
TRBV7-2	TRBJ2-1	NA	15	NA	TGTGCCAGCGCGATCGGGAGTAGGCTCTACAATGAGCAGTTCTTC	CASAIGSRLYNEQFF
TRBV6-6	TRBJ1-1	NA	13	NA	TGTGCCAGCGGTCAGATTGTGAACACTGAAGCTTTCTTT	CASGQIVNTEAFF
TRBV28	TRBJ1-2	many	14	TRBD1	TGTGCCAGCAGTTTATGCCAGGGGGCTTGTGGCTACACCTTC	CASSLCQGACGYTF
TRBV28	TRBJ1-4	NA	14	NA	TGTGCCAGCAGTTCGGCCGGCTTCAATGAAAAACTGTTTTTT	CASSSAGFNEKLFF
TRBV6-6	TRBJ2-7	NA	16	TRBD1	TGTGCCAGCAGTTACCTGACGGACAGGGGGCGCGACGAGCAGTACTTC	CASSYLTDRGRDEQYF
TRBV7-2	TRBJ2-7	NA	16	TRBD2	TGTGCCAGCAGCCCTAGGACTAGCGGGGGGACCTACGAGCAGTACTTC	CASSPRTSGGTYEQYF
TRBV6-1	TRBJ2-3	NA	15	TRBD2	TGTGCCATCCGACAGTGGCTAGCGGGCACAGATACGCAGTATTTT	CAIRQWLAGTDTQYF
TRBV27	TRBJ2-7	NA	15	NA	TGTGCCACCCCTCCTGGGGGCGCGGGGCCGAACGAGCAGTACTTC	CATPPGGAGPNEQYF
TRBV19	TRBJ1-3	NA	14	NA	TGTGCCAGTAGTCGCGCCTCCTCTGGAAACACCATATATTTT	CASSRASSGNTIYF
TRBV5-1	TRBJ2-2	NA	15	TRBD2	TGCGCCAGCAGTTATGGACTAGCGGGGTTGGGGGAGCTGTTTTTT	CASSYGLAGLGELFF
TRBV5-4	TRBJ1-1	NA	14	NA	TGTGCCAGCGGCGACAAAAAGGGAAACACTGAAGCTTTCTTT	CASGDKKGNTEAFF
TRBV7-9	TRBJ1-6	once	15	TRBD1	TGTGCCAGCAGCCGTTCAGGGGGCGGCGGTTCACCCCTCCACTTT	CASSRSGGGGSPLHF
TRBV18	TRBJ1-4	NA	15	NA	TGTGCCAGCTCACCTACGACAGAAGCTAATGAAAAACTGTTTTTT	CASSPTTEANEKLFF
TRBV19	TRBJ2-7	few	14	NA	TGTGCCAGTAGCCCGACGGGCAGCTCCTACGAGCAGTACTTC	CASSPTGSSYEQYF
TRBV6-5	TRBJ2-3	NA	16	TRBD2	TGTGCCAGCAGTTCCCCTAGCGGGAGGGCCGGGAATACGCAGTATTTT	CASSSPSGRAGNTQYF
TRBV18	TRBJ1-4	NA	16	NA	TGTGCCAGCTCACTGGGGTTCGGAGACTATGGAGGAAAACTGTTTTTT	CASSLGFGDYGGKLFF
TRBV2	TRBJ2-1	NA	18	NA	TGTGCCAGCAGTGAATCTAGGACAGCCCGCCACTGGATCAATGAGCAGTTCTTC	CASSESRTARHWINEQFF
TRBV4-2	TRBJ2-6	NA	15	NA	TGTGCCAGCAGCCAAGGGGGCGTTGGGGCCAACGTCCTGACTTTC	CASSQGGVGANVLTF
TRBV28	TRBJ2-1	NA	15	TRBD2	TGTGCCAGCAGTTTACTCGGGAGGGCCTACAATGAGCAGTTCTTC	CASSLLGRAYNEQFF
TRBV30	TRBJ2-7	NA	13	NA	TGTGCCTGGAGTGTAACTGCCTCCGGCGAGCAGTACTTC	CAWSVTASGEQYF
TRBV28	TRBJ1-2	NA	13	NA	TGTGCCAGCAGTACCAGAGTACCCTATGGCTACACCTTC	CASSTRVPYGYTF
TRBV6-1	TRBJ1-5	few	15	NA	TGTGCCAGCACCGTGACGGGGGTAGGCAATCAGCCCCAGCATTTT	CASTVTGVGNQPQHF
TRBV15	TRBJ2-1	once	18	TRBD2	TGTGCCACCAGCAGAGATCCGACTAGCGGGAGAAGCAACAATGAGCAGTTCTTC	CATSRDPTSGRSNNEQFF
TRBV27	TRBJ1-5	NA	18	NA	TGTGCCAGCAGTTTACTCTTTTCAGAGACCCATTCAAATCAGCCCCAGCATTTT	CASSLLFSETHSNQPQHF
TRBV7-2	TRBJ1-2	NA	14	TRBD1	TGTGCCAGCAGCTCTGACAGGGGGCTTCGGGGCTACACCTTC	CASSSDRGLRGYTF
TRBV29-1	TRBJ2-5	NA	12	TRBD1	TGCAGCGACAGGACAGGCGACGAGACCCAGTACTTC	CSDRTGDETQYF
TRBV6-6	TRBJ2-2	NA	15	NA	TGTGCCAGCAGTAACACTAGCCCGGAGACCGGGGAGCTGTTTTTT	CASSNTSPETGELFF
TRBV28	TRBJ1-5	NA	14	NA	TGTGCCAGCAGTTCCCCAGGGAGGAATCAGCCCCAGCATTTT	CASSSPGRNQPQHF
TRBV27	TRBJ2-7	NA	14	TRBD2	TGTGCCTCCACCGCCGGCGGGAGGCTTTCGGAGCAGTACTTC	CASTAGGRLSEQYF
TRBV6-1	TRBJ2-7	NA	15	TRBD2	TGTGCCAGCAGGACCGGGACTAGCGGGAACAACGAGCAGTACTTC	CASRTGTSGNNEQYF
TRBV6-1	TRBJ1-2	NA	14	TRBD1	TGTGCCAGCATCCCGGGACAGGGGACCGGTGGCTACACCTTC	CASIPGQGTGGYTF
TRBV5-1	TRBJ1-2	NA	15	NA	TGCGCCAGCAGCCCCGGAGCCCGGGAGGTGGAAGGCTACACCTTC	CASSPGAREVEGYTF
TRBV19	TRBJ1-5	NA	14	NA	TGTGCCAGTAGTCGGACATTTAACAATCAGCCCCAGCATTTT	CASSRTFNNQPQHF
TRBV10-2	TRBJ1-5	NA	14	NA	TGCGCCAGCAGCGAGGCAGGGAAGAATCAGCCCCAGCATTTT	CASSEAGKNQPQHF
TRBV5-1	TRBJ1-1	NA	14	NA	TGCGCCAGCAGCGGCGGGCAGGAGGACACTGAAGCTTTCTTT	CASSGGQEDTEAFF
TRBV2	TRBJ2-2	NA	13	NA	TGTGCCAGCATACAGGGGAACACCGGGGAGCTGTTTTTT	CASIQGNTGELFF
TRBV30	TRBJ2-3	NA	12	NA	TGTGCCGGTTTTTCTAGCACAGATACGCAGTATTTT	CAGFSSTDTQYF
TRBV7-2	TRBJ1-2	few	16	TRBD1	TGTGCCAGCAGCTCCGGGACAGTAATATCCAACTATGGCTACACCTTC	CASSSGTVISNYGYTF
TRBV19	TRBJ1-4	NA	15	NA	TGTGCCAGTAGTATGGGGGGCGCCGGGAATGAAAAACTGTTTTTT	CASSMGGAGNEKLFF
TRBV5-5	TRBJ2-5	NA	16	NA	TGTGCCAGCAGCTTAGGAAGGACAACTAGCATAGAGACCCAGTACTTC	CASSLGRTTSIETQYF
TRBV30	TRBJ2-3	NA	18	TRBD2	TGTGCCTGGAGTGCCTACCCCGCGGGTAGCGGGAGAACAGATACGCAGTATTTT	CAWSAYPAGSGRTDTQYF
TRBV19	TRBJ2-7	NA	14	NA	TGTGCCAGTAGTATAAACGCCGGCCGGTACGAGCAGTACTTC	CASSINAGRYEQYF
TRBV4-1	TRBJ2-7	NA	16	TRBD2	TGCGCCAGCAGGTCTAGCGGACGTTCAAGCTCCTACGAGCAGTACTTC	CASRSSGRSSSYEQYF
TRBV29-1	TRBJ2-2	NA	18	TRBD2	TGCAGCGTTGACCTGGGACTAGCGGGTCTAGCGAACACCGGGGAGCTGTTTTTT	CSVDLGLAGLANTGELFF
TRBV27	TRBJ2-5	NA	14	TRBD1	TGTGCCAGCAGTCACAGGGGCTTCGGAGAGACCCAGTACTTC	CASSHRGFGETQYF
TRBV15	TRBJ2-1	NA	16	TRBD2	TGTGCCACAACACCTATAGCGGGAGCCTTCTACAATGAGCAGTTCTTC	CATTPIAGAFYNEQFF
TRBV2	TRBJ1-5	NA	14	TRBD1	TGTGCCAGCAGTGGGGGACAGCGCAATCAGCCCCAGCATTTT	CASSGGQRNQPQHF
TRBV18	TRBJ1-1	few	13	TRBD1	TGTGCCAGCTCACAAGGACAGGGTACTGAAGCTTTCTTT	CASSQGQGTEAFF
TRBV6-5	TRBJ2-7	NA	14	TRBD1	TGTGCCAGCAGCCGGGACAGCAACTCCTACGAGCAGTACTTC	CASSRDSNSYEQYF
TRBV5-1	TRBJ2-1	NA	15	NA	TGCGCCAGCAGCTTGGCGGGGACCTCAATCAATGAGCAGTTCTTC	CASSLAGTSINEQFF